Listed below are T cell receptor beta chains from one sample, sequenced in a study of Graves' ophthalmopathy and Graves' hyperthyroidism. TCRdb re-called the multiplex PCR reads through MiXCR, storing one row per CDR3 protein. The table shows 200,000 to 250,000 distinct CDR3 sequences, with under 25% occurring only once. Sample: peripheral blood. The receptors come from a woman aged 45-59 years with Graves' ophthalmopathy. Both conserved end residues are part of each CDR3. A D gene is named only where the DNA matches it firmly. Clone size is shown for a subset of rows, as once, few, many or a class of expanded clone.

size: many; V: TRBV6-1; D: NA; J: TRBJ1-5; DNA: TGTGCCAGCAGTGAATATGGCAGCAATCAGCCCCAGCATTTT; CDR3: CASSEYGSNQPQHF
size: few; V: TRBV7-9; D: NA; J: TRBJ1-1; DNA: TGTGCCAGCAGCTTAGACCCTGTTACTGAAGCTTTCTTT; CDR3: CASSLDPVTEAFF
size: many; V: TRBV28; D: TRBD2; J: TRBJ2-7; DNA: TGTGCCAGAAAAAGATCGGGACTAGCGGGACCATACCCCCTTTACGAGCAGTACTTC; CDR3: CARKRSGLAGPYPLYEQYF
size: once; V: TRBV9; D: NA; J: TRBJ1-2; DNA: TGTGCCAGCAGCGTAGTAGAAGCAATCCCCCATGGCTACAACTTC; CDR3: CASSVVEAIPHGYNF
size: many; V: TRBV7-9; D: NA; J: TRBJ1-2; DNA: TGTGCCAGCAGCCGGCAGGGCTATGGCTACACCTTC; CDR3: CASSRQGYGYTF
size: many; V: TRBV19; D: NA; J: TRBJ1-1; DNA: TGTGCCAGTAGTGTACTCAGGGCCGAGAAGGCTTTCTTT; CDR3: CASSVLRAEKAFF
size: many; V: TRBV7-2; D: NA; J: TRBJ2-6; DNA: TGTGCCAGCAGCCATAGCGTCCCCTCTGGGGCCAACGTCCTGACTTTC; CDR3: CASSHSVPSGANVLTF
size: many; V: TRBV20-1; D: TRBD1; J: TRBJ2-5; DNA: TGCAGTGCTAGAGATCTGGGACAGGGGACGGAGACCCAGTACTTC; CDR3: CSARDLGQGTETQYF
size: NA; V: TRBV19; D: NA; J: TRBJ2-4; DNA: TGTGCCAGTAGTTACAAGGGGAACATTCAGTACTTC; CDR3: CASSYKGNIQYF
size: many; V: TRBV5-1; D: TRBD2; J: TRBJ2-7; DNA: TGCGCCAGCAGCTTGGTCGCGGGAGATGTCGAGCAGTACTTC; CDR3: CASSLVAGDVEQYF
size: many; V: TRBV9; D: TRBD2; J: TRBJ2-7; DNA: TGTGCCAGCAGCCGGAGCGGGAGTAGTCACGAGCAGTACTTC; CDR3: CASSRSGSSHEQYF
size: many; V: TRBV29-1; D: NA; J: TRBJ2-7; DNA: TGCAGCGTTGTAGAACAGGTCCTGGGGCAGTACTTC; CDR3: CSVVEQVLGQYF
size: NA; V: TRBV11-1; D: NA; J: TRBJ1-1; DNA: TGTGCCAGCAGCTTACTTAGGGTTGGGGGCCTGAACACTGAAGCTTTCTTT; CDR3: CASSLLRVGGLNTEAFF
size: NA; V: TRBV12-3/TRBV12-4; D: NA; J: TRBJ1-6; DNA: TGTGCCAGCCAGACGGGTAATAATAATTCACCCCTCCACTTT; CDR3: CASQTGNNNSPLHF
size: many; V: TRBV6-1; D: NA; J: TRBJ2-2; DNA: TGTGCCAGCAGTGCGTTAGGGGACACCGGGGAGCTGTTTTTT; CDR3: CASSALGDTGELFF
size: NA; V: TRBV7-2; D: NA; J: TRBJ1-2; DNA: TGTGCCAGCAGCTCCCCCGGGACACCCTATGGCTACACCTTC; CDR3: CASSSPGTPYGYTF
size: many; V: TRBV27; D: NA; J: TRBJ1-3; DNA: TGTGCCAGCAGTCTCTACAGGAGTCAAGGAAACACCATATATTTT; CDR3: CASSLYRSQGNTIYF
size: many; V: TRBV6-5; D: TRBD1; J: TRBJ2-5; DNA: TGTGCCAGCAGCTGGGACAGGCTAGAGACCCAGTACTTC; CDR3: CASSWDRLETQYF
size: many; V: TRBV5-6; D: NA; J: TRBJ1-5; DNA: TGTGCCAGCAGCTTGAGACAGTATAGCAATCAGCCCCAGCATTTT; CDR3: CASSLRQYSNQPQHF
size: few; V: TRBV24-1; D: NA; J: TRBJ2-7; DNA: TGTGCCACCAGTGACCCTACTGGGTACGAGCAGTACTTC; CDR3: CATSDPTGYEQYF
size: many; V: TRBV30; D: NA; J: TRBJ1-2; DNA: TGTGCCTGGAGCCGCGTTGGGGTTGGCTACACCTTC; CDR3: CAWSRVGVGYTF
size: once; V: TRBV6-1; D: NA; J: TRBJ1-2; DNA: TGTGCCAGCAGAATAGACAGCCCGCGCTACACCTTC; CDR3: CASRIDSPRYTF
size: many; V: TRBV20-1; D: NA; J: TRBJ2-7; DNA: TGCAGTGCTCTCTGGGGGTTCCAGCAGTACTTC; CDR3: CSALWGFQQYF
size: once; V: TRBV7-2; D: NA; J: TRBJ2-5; DNA: TGTGCCAGCAGCTTAGGGTGGGACTGGACCCGAGAGACCCAGTACTTC; CDR3: CASSLGWDWTRETQYF
size: many; V: TRBV12-3/TRBV12-4; D: NA; J: TRBJ2-2; DNA: TGTGCCAGCAGTTTAGCGGGAGGAGGTACCGGGGAGCTGTTTTTT; CDR3: CASSLAGGGTGELFF
size: many; V: TRBV5-6; D: TRBD1; J: TRBJ1-2; DNA: TGTGCCAGCAGCGAGACAGGGAATGGCTACACCTTC; CDR3: CASSETGNGYTF
size: many; V: TRBV6-1; D: TRBD1; J: TRBJ2-7; DNA: TGTGCCAGCAGCGGACAGGGGGACGAGCAGTACTTC; CDR3: CASSGQGDEQYF
size: many; V: TRBV19; D: NA; J: TRBJ1-2; DNA: TGTGCCACTAAAGAGAACCCTTCCTATGGCTACACCTTC; CDR3: CATKENPSYGYTF
size: many; V: TRBV6-4; D: NA; J: TRBJ2-3; DNA: TGTGCCAGCAGTTACAGGGAGACAGATACGCAGTATTTT; CDR3: CASSYRETDTQYF
size: once; V: TRBV18; D: TRBD1; J: TRBJ1-3; DNA: TGTGCCAGCTCACCCACCGGGACAGGACGCTCTGGAAACACCATATATTTT; CDR3: CASSPTGTGRSGNTIYF
size: many; V: TRBV19; D: NA; J: TRBJ2-7; DNA: TGTGCCAGTAGTATAACGTCCACGATAAAGTCCGAGCAGTACTTC; CDR3: CASSITSTIKSEQYF
size: NA; V: TRBV28; D: NA; J: TRBJ2-4; DNA: TGTGCCAGCAGTGATTTGGGCCTAGCCAAAAACATTCAGTACTTC; CDR3: CASSDLGLAKNIQYF
size: many; V: TRBV12-3/TRBV12-4; D: NA; J: TRBJ2-7; DNA: TGTGCCAGCAGTCCCTCTGGAGAGCAGTACTTC; CDR3: CASSPSGEQYF
size: NA; V: TRBV27; D: TRBD2; J: TRBJ2-7; DNA: TGTGCCAGCAGTTGGGCCGGCCGGGGCACCGGGACTAGCGGGTCCTACGAGCAGTACTTC; CDR3: CASSWAGRGTGTSGSYEQYF
size: many; V: TRBV19; D: NA; J: TRBJ2-2; DNA: TGTGCCAGTAGTATGTTGGACGGCACCGGGGAGCTGTTTTTT; CDR3: CASSMLDGTGELFF
size: many; V: TRBV20-1; D: TRBD2; J: TRBJ2-7; DNA: TGCAGTGCTGAAGCGGGACTCGGGGTTTCTTACGAGCAGTACTTC; CDR3: CSAEAGLGVSYEQYF
size: NA; V: TRBV29-1; D: TRBD1; J: TRBJ2-7; DNA: TGCAGCGCCGGTGCAGGGGGCGCATACGAGCAGTACTTC; CDR3: CSAGAGGAYEQYF
size: few; V: TRBV3-1; D: NA; J: TRBJ1-1; DNA: TGTGCCAGCAGCCAAGTGTATCCGACACCCATGAACACTGAAGCTTTCTTT; CDR3: CASSQVYPTPMNTEAFF
size: NA; V: TRBV24-1; D: NA; J: TRBJ1-2; DNA: TGTGCCACCAGTACGGCGGAGGGCAGCGGGAACTATGGCTACACCTTC; CDR3: CATSTAEGSGNYGYTF
size: few; V: TRBV19; D: NA; J: TRBJ2-2; DNA: TGTGCCAGACCGAGTCAGGGGCGAACCGGGGAGCTGTTTTTT; CDR3: CARPSQGRTGELFF
size: many; V: TRBV2; D: TRBD1; J: TRBJ1-2; DNA: TGTGCCAGCAGGCACCGGGACAGGAGCTACACCTTC; CDR3: CASRHRDRSYTF
size: many; V: TRBV6-5; D: NA; J: TRBJ2-2; DNA: TGTGCCAGCAGCTATATTTCTAGGGGACACACCGGGGAGCTGTTTTTT; CDR3: CASSYISRGHTGELFF
size: many; V: TRBV27; D: NA; J: TRBJ2-7; DNA: TGTGCCACCCAGACTAGTCCCTACGAGCAGTACTTC; CDR3: CATQTSPYEQYF
size: many; V: TRBV6-1; D: NA; J: TRBJ1-2; DNA: TGTGCCAGCAGCAGGCCAGGGATTCCTAACTATGGCTACACCTTC; CDR3: CASSRPGIPNYGYTF
size: few; V: TRBV7-8; D: NA; J: TRBJ2-7; DNA: TGTGCCAGCAGCTTAGGGGATTTGGCGGAATACGAGCAGTACTTC; CDR3: CASSLGDLAEYEQYF
size: NA; V: TRBV20-1; D: TRBD1; J: TRBJ1-1; DNA: TGCAGTGCTAGAGATTGGGACAGGCCAGGTATGGCTTTCTTT; CDR3: CSARDWDRPGMAFF
size: many; V: TRBV7-3; D: TRBD1; J: TRBJ1-6; DNA: TGTGCCAGCAGCTCCGGGACAGGGGGCGATTCACCCCTCCACTTT; CDR3: CASSSGTGGDSPLHF
size: many; V: TRBV20-1; D: TRBD2; J: TRBJ2-7; DNA: TGCAGTGCTGAGACTAGCGGGAGATCTAAGTACGAGCAGTACTTC; CDR3: CSAETSGRSKYEQYF
size: NA; V: TRBV9; D: TRBD1; J: TRBJ2-3; DNA: TGTGCCAGCAGCCCCGGGACAGGGATAGATACGCAGTATTTT; CDR3: CASSPGTGIDTQYF
size: many; V: TRBV15; D: TRBD1; J: TRBJ2-7; DNA: TGTGCCACCAGCAGAGATCGGACAGGGCCCTACGAGCAGTACTTC; CDR3: CATSRDRTGPYEQYF
size: many; V: TRBV28; D: TRBD1; J: TRBJ2-5; DNA: TGTGCCAGCAGTCCCTCGACAGGGTCATCGGAGACCCAGTACTTC; CDR3: CASSPSTGSSETQYF
size: many; V: TRBV6-1; D: NA; J: TRBJ1-3; DNA: TGTGCCAGCAGTGAACCGGGGCGCTCTGGAAACACCATATATTTT; CDR3: CASSEPGRSGNTIYF
size: few; V: TRBV12-3/TRBV12-4; D: TRBD1; J: TRBJ2-7; DNA: TGTGCCAGCGTCCCGACAGGGTCTATCGACGAGCAGTACTTC; CDR3: CASVPTGSIDEQYF
size: NA; V: TRBV12-3/TRBV12-4; D: NA; J: TRBJ2-2; DNA: TGTGCCAGCAGTACAAATATGCGTATCCCCGGGGAGCTGTTTTTT; CDR3: CASSTNMRIPGELFF
size: many; V: TRBV5-1; D: TRBD1; J: TRBJ2-7; DNA: TGCGCCAGCAGCTGGAGGGGGGACAGGGCGGCCGAGCAGTACTTC; CDR3: CASSWRGDRAAEQYF
size: NA; V: TRBV6-1; D: TRBD1; J: TRBJ1-5; DNA: TGTGCCAGCAGGGGGGACAGGGTCCTCCATCAGCCCCAGCATTTT; CDR3: CASRGDRVLHQPQHF
size: many; V: TRBV6-1; D: NA; J: TRBJ2-5; DNA: TGTGCCAGCAGTCCGTCCGGGACGCCCGGGGAGACCCAGTACTTC; CDR3: CASSPSGTPGETQYF
size: many; V: TRBV12-3/TRBV12-4; D: NA; J: TRBJ1-5; DNA: TGTGCCAGCACAAAGGGGGTCGATCAGCCCCAGCATTTT; CDR3: CASTKGVDQPQHF
size: few; V: TRBV29-1; D: NA; J: TRBJ2-7; DNA: TGCAGCGTTGAAGTGTACCACGAGCAGTACTTC; CDR3: CSVEVYHEQYF
size: many; V: TRBV2; D: NA; J: TRBJ1-5; DNA: TGTGCCAGCTGTGAGGGGACGCCCAATCAGCCCCAGCATTTT; CDR3: CASCEGTPNQPQHF